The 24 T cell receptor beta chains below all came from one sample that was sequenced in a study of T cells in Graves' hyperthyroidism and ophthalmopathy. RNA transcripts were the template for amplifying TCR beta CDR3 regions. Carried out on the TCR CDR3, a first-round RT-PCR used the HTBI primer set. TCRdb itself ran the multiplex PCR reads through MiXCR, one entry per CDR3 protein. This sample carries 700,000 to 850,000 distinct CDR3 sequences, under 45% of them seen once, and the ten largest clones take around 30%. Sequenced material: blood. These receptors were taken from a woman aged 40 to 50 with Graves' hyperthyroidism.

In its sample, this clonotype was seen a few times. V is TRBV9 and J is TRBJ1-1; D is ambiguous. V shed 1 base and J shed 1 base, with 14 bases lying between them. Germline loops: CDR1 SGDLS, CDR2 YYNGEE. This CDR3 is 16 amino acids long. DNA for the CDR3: TGTGCCAGCAGCGTAATGCACACCATAGAGAACACTGAAGCTTTCTTT. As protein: CASSVMHTIENTEAFF.

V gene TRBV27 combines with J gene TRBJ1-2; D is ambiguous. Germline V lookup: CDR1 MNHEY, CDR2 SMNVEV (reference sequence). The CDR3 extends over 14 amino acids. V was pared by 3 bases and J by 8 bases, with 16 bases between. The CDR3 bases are TGTGCCAGCAGTTTGTCAGCCTTACAAGGGGGCTACACCTTC. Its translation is CASSLSALQGGYTF.

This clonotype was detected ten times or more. The CDR3 nucleotides are TGCAGCGTTGAAGATCGCGGGACAGCAAAGCAGTACTTC. Protein product: CSVEDRGTAKQYF. The chain couples TRBV29-1 to TRBJ2-7, with D tentatively TRBD1 (7 bases). Trimming removed 0 bases at V and 8 bases at J, with 14 bases between. The germline V gene has CDR1 SQVTM and CDR2 ANQGSEA. This CDR3 has 13 amino acids.

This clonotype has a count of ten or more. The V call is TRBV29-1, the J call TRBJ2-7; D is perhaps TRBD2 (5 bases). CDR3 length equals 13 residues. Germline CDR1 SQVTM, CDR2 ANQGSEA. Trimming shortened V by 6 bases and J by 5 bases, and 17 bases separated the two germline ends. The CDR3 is CSVVFRGPDEQYF. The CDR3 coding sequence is TGCAGCGTCGTTTTTCGGGGTCCAGACGAGCAGTACTTC.

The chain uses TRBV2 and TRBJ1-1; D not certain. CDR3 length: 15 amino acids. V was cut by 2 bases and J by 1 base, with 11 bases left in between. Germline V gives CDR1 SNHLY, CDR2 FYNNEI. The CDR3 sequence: CASSEKGNSNTEAFF. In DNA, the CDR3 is TGTGCCAGCAGTGAAAAGGGAAACTCGAACACTGAAGCTTTCTTT.

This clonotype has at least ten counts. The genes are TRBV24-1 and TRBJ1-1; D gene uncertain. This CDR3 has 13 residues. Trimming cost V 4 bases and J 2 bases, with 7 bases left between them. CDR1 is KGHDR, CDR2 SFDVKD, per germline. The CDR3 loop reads CATSDYFNTEAFF. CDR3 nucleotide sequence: TGTGCCACCAGTGACTACTTTAACACTGAAGCTTTCTTT.

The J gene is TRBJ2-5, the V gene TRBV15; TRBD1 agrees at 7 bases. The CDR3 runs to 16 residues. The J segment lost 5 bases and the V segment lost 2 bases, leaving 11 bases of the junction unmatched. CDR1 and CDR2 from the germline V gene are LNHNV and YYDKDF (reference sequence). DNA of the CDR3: TGTGCCACCAGCAGATACAGGGGTGAGGCCGGGGAGACCCAGTACTTC. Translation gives CATSRYRGEAGETQYF.

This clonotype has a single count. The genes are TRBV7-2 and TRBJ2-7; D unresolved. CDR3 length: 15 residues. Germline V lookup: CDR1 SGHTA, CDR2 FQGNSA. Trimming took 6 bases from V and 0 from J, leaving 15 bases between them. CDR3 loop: CASSPTSISSYEQYF. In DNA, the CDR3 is TGTGCCAGCAGTCCCACATCTATTAGCTCCTACGAGCAGTACTTC.

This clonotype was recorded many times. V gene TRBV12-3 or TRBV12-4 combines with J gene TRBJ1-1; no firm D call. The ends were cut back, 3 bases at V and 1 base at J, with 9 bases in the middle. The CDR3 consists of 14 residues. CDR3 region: CASSLIARNTEAFF. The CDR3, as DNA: TGTGCCAGCAGTTTGATCGCGAGGAACACTGAAGCTTTCTTT.

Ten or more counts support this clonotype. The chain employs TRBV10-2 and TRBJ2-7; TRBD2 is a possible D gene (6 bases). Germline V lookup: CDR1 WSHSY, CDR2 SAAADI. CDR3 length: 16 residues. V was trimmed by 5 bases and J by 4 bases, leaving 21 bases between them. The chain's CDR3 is CASSSGEAAGYYEQYF. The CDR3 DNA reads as TGCGCCAGCAGTTCGGGGGAGGCGGCAGGATATTACGAGCAGTACTTC.

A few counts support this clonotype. CDR3 DNA: TGTGCCAGCAGTTACCCGACTAGCGGGGACCTTACCGGGGAGCTGTTTTTT. As protein: CASSYPTSGDLTGELFF. The chain combines TRBV6-5 with TRBJ2-2; 11 bases are a match to TRBD2. Trimming took 2 bases from V and 5 from J; bases not matched to a gene: 7. The CDR3 covers 17 residues. Germline V CDR1 and CDR2: MNHEY, SVGAGI.

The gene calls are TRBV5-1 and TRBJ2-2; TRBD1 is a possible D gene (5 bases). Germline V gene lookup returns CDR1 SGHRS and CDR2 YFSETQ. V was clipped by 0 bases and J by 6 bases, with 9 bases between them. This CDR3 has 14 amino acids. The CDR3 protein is CASSLAVGAGELFF. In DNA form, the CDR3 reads TGCGCCAGCAGCTTGGCCGTAGGGGCCGGGGAGCTGTTTTTT.

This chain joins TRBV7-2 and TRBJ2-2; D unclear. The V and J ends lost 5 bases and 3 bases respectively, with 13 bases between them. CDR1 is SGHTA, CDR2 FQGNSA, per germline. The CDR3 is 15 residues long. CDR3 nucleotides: TGTGCCAGCAGCAACTACCCCCGGGACACCGGGGAGCTGTTTTTT. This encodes CASSNYPRDTGELFF.

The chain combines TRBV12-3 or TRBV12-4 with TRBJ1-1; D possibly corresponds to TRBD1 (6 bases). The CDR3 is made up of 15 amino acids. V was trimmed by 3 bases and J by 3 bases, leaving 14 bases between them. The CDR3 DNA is TGTGCCAGCAGTTTTAACAGGGTAGGGTACACTGAAGCTTTCTTT. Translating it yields CASSFNRVGYTEAFF.

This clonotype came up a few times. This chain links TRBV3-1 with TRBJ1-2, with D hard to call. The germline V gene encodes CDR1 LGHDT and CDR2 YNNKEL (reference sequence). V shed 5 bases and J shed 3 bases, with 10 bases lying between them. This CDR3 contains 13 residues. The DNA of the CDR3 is TGTGCCAGCAGCACACAGCAATACTATGGCTACACCTTC. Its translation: CASSTQQYYGYTF. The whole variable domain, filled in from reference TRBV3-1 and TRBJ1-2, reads DTAVSQTPKYLVTQMGNDKSIKCEQNLGHDTMYWYKQDSKKFLKIMFSYNNKELIINETVPNRFSPKSPDKAHLNLHINSLELGDSAVYFCASSTQQYYGYTFGSGTRLTVV.

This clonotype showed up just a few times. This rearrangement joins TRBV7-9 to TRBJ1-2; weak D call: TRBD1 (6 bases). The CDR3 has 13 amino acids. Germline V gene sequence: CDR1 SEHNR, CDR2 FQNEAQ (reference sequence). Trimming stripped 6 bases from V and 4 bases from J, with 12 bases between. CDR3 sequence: CASSRAGVYGYTF. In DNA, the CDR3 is TGTGCCAGCAGTCGGGCAGGGGTCTATGGCTACACCTTC.

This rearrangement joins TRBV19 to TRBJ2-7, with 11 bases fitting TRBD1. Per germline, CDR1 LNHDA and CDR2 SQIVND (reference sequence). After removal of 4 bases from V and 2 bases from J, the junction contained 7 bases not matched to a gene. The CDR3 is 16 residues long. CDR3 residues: CASSTPGQGETYEQYF. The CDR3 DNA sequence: TGTGCCAGTAGTACACCGGGACAGGGGGAGACCTACGAGCAGTACTTC.

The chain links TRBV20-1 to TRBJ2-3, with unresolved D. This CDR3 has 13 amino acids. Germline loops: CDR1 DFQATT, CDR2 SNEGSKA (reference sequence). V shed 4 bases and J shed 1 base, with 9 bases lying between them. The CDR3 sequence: CSAIGAGTDTQYF. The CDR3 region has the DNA TGCAGTGCTATCGGTGCTGGCACAGATACGCAGTATTTT.

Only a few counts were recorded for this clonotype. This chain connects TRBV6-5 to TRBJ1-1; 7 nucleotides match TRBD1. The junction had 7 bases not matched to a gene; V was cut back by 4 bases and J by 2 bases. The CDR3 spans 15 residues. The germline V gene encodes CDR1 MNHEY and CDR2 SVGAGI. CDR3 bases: TGTGCCAGCAGTTCCGTCGACAGGGTAAACACTGAAGCTTTCTTT. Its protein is CASSSVDRVNTEAFF.

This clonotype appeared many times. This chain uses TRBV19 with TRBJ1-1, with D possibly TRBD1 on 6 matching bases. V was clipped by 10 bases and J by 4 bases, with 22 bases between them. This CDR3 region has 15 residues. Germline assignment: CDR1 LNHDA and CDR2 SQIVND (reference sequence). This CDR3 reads CATGELRGGSTEAFF. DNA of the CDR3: TGTGCCACCGGAGAACTCAGGGGCGGGAGCACTGAAGCTTTCTTT.

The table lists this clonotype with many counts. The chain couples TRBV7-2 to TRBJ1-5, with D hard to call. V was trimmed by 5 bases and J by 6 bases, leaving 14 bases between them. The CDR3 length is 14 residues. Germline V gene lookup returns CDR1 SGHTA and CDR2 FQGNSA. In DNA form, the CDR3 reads TGTGCCAGCAGCCCACAAGGGATGTCTCAGCCCCAGCATTTT. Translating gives CASSPQGMSQPQHF.

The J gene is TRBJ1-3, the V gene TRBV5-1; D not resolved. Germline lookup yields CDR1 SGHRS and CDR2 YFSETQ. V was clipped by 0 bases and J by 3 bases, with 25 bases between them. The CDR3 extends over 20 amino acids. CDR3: CASSLDPLLGPGGLGNTIYF. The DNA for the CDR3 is TGCGCCAGCAGCTTGGACCCGCTACTAGGTCCTGGAGGGCTTGGAAACACCATATATTTT.

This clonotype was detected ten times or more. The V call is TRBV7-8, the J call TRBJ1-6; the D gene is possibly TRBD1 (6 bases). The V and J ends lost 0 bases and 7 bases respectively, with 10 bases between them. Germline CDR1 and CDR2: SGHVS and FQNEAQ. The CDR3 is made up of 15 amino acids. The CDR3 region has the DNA TGTGCCAGCAGCTTAGCGACAGGCGAGAATTCACCCCTCCACTTT. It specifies CASSLATGENSPLHF.

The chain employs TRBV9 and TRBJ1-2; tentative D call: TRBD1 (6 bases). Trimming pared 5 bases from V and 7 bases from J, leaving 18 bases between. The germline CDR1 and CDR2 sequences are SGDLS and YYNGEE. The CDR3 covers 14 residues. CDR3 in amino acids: CASSKLAGAGGYTF. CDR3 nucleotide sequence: TGTGCCAGCAGTAAGTTAGCGGGGGCGGGTGGCTACACCTTC.